The clone carrying this T cell receptor (beta chain) was counted at least ten times. This specimen belongs to a study of blood T cell repertoires in COVID-19. At the level of the study: Acute and convalescent COVID-19 samples came from the United States, Italy and Spain. T cells, B-cell-depleted T cells, or PBMCs provided the cDNA or gDNA that served as material.

The V end was cut by 5 bases, the J end by 2 bases, with 13 bases between. The CDR3 sequence is 14 residues long. CDR1 is SGHNT and CDR2 is YYREEE in the germline V gene (reference sequence). Per the study methods: Using reference gene primer amplification, nucleated cell counts were estimated. Sequencing was performed with immunoSEQ multiplex PCR; in TCRdb, only in-frame clones are kept and a portion is missing. V and J calls and clone size follow that table, whereas D and trimming were derived from the DNA. The sample shows about 76,000 clones, about four fifths of them seen only once. The rearrangement uses TRBV5-4 and TRBJ1-2, with a weak D call TRBD1 (5 bases). Sequencing was carried out using peripheral blood. This TCR came from a human donor in a cohort sampled during active COVID-19. The CDR3 reads CASSGEGRNYGYTF. Written as DNA, the CDR3 is TGTGCCAGCAGTGGGGAGGGGAGAAACTATGGCTACACCTTC. The full variable domain, with the rest looked up from reference TRBV5-4 and TRBJ1-2, is ETGVTQSPTHLIKTRGQQVTLRCSSQSGHNTVSWYQQALGQGPQFIFQYYREEENGRGNFPPRFSGLQFPNYSSELNVNALELDDSALYLCASSGEGRNYGYTFGSGTRLTVV.